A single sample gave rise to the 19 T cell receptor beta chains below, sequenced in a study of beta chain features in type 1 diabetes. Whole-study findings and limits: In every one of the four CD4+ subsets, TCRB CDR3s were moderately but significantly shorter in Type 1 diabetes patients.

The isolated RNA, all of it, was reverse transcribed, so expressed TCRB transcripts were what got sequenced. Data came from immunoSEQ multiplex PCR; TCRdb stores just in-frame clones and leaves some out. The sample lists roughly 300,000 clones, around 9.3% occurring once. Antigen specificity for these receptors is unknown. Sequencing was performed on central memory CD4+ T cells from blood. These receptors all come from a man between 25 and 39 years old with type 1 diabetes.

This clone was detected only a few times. In nucleotides, the CDR3 is TGTGCCAGCAGTGGATGGGGGACAGGGGGAAATCAGCCCCAGCATTTT. The encoded protein is CASSGWGTGGNQPQHF. The chain recombines TRBV6-1 with TRBJ1-5; 11 bases line up with TRBD1. Germline CDR1 reads MNHNS; CDR2 reads SASEGT. The CDR3 runs 16 residues. V trimming: 4 bases; J trimming: 4 bases; junction bases outside the gene matches: 6.

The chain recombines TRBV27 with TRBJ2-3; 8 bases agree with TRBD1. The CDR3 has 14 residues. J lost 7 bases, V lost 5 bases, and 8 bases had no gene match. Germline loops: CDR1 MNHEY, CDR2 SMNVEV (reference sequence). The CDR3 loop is CASSIQDRDYTQYF. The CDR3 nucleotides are TGTGCCAGCAGTATCCAGGACAGGGACTATACGCAGTATTTT.

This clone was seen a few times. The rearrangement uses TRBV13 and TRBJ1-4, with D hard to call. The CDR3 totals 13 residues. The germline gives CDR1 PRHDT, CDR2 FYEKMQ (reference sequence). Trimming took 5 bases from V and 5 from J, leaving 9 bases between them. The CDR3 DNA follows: TGTGCCAGCAGCCGTTTTCCGAATGAAAAACTGTTTTTT. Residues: CASSRFPNEKLFF.

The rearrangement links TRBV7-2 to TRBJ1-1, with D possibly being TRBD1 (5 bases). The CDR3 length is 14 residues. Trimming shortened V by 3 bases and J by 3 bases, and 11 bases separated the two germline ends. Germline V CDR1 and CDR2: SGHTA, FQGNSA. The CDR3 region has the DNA TGTGCCAGCAGCTTCAATAGGGGCGACACTGAAGCTTTCTTT. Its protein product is CASSFNRGDTEAFF.

The CDR3 DNA reads as TGTGCCATCAGTACCGGGGAATACAATGAGCAGTTCTTC. Translated: CAISTGEYNEQFF. The chain combines TRBV10-3 with TRBJ2-1, with D possibly matching TRBD2 (5 bases). This CDR3 has 13 residues. In germline, CDR1 is ENHRY, CDR2 SYGVKD. V shed 5 bases and J shed 4 bases, with 9 bases lying between them.

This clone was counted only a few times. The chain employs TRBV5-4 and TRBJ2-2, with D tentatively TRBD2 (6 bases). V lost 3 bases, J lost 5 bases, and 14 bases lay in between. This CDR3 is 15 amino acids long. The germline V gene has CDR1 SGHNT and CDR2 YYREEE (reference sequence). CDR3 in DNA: TGTGCCAGCAGCTCCGGCGGGGTAGATACCGGGGAGCTGTTTTTT. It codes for CASSSGGVDTGELFF.

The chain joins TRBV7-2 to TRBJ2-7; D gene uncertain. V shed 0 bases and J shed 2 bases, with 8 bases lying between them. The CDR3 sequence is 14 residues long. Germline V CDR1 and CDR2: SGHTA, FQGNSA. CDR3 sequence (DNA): TGTGCCAGCAGCTTAGCTCGGACCACCTACGAGCAGTACTTC. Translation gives CASSLARTTYEQYF.

CDR3 nucleotides: TGTGCCTCCTCAAATGCGGGGGGCCCTAACACCGGGGAGCTGTTTTTT. Amino acids: CASSNAGGPNTGELFF. This chain connects TRBV30 to TRBJ2-2, with 8 bases aligning to TRBD2. The CDR3 is made up of 16 amino acids. The ends lost 7 bases at V and 2 bases at J; junction bases unmatched: 12. Germline CDR1 reads GTSNPN; CDR2 reads SVGIG (reference sequence).

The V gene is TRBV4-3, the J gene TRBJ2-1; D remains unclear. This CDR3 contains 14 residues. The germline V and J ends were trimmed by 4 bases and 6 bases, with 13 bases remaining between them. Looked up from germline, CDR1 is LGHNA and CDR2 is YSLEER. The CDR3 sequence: CASSPTSEGNEQFF. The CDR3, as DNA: TGCGCCAGCAGCCCTACGTCGGAAGGCAATGAGCAGTTCTTC.

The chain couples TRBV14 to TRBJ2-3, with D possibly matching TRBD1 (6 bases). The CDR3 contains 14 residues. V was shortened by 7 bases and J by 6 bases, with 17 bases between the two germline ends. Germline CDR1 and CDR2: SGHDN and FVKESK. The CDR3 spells CASKGDIYSDTQYF. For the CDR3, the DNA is TGTGCCAGCAAAGGGGACATCTACTCTGATACGCAGTATTTT.

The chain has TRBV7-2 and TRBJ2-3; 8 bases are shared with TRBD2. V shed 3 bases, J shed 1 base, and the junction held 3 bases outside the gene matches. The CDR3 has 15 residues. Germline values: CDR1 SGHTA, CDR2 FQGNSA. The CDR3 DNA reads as TGTGCCAGCAGCTTGAATAGCGGGGGCACAGATACGCAGTATTTT. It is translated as CASSLNSGGTDTQYF.

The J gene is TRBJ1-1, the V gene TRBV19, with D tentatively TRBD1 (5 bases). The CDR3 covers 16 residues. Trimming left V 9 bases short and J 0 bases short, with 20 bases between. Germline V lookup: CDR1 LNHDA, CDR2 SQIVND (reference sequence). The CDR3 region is CASRSTRDGMNTEAFF. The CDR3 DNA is TGTGCCAGCAGGTCCACGAGGGACGGAATGAACACTGAAGCTTTCTTT.

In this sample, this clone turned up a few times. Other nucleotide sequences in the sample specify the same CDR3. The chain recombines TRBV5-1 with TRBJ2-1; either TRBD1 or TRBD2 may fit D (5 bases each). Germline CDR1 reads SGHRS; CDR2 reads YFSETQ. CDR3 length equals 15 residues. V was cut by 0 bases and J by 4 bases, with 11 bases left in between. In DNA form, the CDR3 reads TGCGCCAGCAGCTTGGGCTCTGGGGGTTACAATGAGCAGTTCTTC. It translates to CASSLGSGGYNEQFF.

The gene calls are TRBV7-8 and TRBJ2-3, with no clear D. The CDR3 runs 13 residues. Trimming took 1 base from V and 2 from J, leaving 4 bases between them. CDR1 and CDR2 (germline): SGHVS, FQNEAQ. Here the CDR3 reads CASSLVSTDTQYF. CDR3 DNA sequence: TGTGCCAGCAGCTTAGTATCCACAGATACGCAGTATTTT.

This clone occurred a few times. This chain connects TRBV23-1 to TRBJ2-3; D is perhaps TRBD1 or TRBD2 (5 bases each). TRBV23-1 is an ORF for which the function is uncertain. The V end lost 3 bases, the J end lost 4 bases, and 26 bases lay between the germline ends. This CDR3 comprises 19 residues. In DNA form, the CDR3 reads TGCGCCAGCAGTCAGGAACCCGGGACCCGTGGGGCGCTCGCAGATACGCAGTATTTT. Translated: CASSQEPGTRGALADTQYF.

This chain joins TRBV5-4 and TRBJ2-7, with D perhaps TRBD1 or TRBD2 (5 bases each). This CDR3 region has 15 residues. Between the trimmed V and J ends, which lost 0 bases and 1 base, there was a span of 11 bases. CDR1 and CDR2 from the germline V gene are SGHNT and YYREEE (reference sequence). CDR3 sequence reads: CASSLEGPRSYEQYF. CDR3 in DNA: TGTGCCAGCAGCTTGGAGGGACCGCGATCCTACGAGCAGTACTTC.

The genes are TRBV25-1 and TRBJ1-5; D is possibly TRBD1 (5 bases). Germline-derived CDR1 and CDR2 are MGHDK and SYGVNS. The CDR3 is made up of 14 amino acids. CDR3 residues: CASMGQGWNQPQHF. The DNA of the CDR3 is TGTGCTTCAATGGGCCAGGGATGGAATCAGCCCCAGCATTTT.

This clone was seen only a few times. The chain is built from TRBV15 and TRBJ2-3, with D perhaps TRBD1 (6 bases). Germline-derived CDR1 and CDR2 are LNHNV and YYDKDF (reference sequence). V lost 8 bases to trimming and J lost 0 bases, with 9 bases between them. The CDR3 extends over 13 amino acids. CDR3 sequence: CATETGSTDTQYF. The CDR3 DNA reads TGTGCCACCGAAACAGGGAGCACAGATACGCAGTATTTT.

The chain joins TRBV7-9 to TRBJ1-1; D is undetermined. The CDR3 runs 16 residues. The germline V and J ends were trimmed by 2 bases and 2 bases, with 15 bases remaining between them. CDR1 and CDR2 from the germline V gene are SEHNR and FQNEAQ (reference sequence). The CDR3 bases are TGTGCCAGCAGCTTAATAGGGAACCCGCTAAACACTGAAGCTTTCTTT. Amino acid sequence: CASSLIGNPLNTEAFF.